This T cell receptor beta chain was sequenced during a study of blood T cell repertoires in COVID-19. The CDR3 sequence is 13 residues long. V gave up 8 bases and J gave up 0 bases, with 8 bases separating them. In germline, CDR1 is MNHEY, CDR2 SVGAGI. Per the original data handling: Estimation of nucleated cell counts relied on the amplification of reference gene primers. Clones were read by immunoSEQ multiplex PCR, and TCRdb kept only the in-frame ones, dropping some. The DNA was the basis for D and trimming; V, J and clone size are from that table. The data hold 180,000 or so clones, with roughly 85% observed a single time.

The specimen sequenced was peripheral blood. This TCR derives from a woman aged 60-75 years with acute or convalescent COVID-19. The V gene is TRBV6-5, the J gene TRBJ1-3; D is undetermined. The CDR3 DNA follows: TGTGCCAGCTTCCAACTCTCTGGAAACACCATATATTTT. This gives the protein CASFQLSGNTIYF.